This entry concerns a single T cell receptor beta chain. Its specificity is not known. This sample is part of a study of cytomegalovirus exposure and HLA in healthy donors. Whereas donors were nominally healthy upon sampling, unrecorded immune exposures were probable. Findings of the study overall: Whilst most TCR sequences proved rare, a subset of public TCRs occurred across many donors. Earlier results showed most TCR beta V segments being productive about 87% or about 30% of the time.

PCR involved 60 Vbeta and 13 Jbeta primers. Assay: immunoSEQ multiplex PCR; the TCRdb copy retains only in-frame clones and omits some. Found here are about 70,000 clones, roughly 89% of them singletons; the top ten hold 2%. V lost 2 bases, J lost 2 bases, and 7 bases lay in between. CDR3 length equals 14 residues. Germline assignment: CDR1 SGHNT and CDR2 YENEEA. Sequencing was done on a sample of PBMCs. This clonotype was obtained from a woman aged 25 to 45 in good health and CMV-seronegative. This chain joins TRBV11-3 and TRBJ2-1; D gene uncertain. The CDR3 here is CASSLISAYNEQFF. The CDR3, as DNA: TGTGCCAGCAGCTTAATATCCGCCTACAATGAGCAGTTCTTC.